The sequence of this TCR beta chain was determined in a study of CD8 T cells in Susac syndrome. This CDR3 is built from 13 residues. The germline V gene encodes CDR1 SNHLY and CDR2 FYNNEI. V gave up 6 bases and J gave up 12 bases, with 21 bases separating them. cDNA came from roughly 0.47 to 1 ug RNA primed by random hexamers. Amplification of TCR beta CDR3 across 54 Vbeta and 13 Jbeta was performed with immunoSEQ multiplex PCR. TCRdb independently ran MiXCR on the immunoSEQ multiplex PCR reads; one entry per CDR3 protein. The table shows more than 95,000 distinct CDR3 sequences, with more than 85% occurring only once. As for this clonotype: Its antigen is not known.

Study-level points and caveats: Individuals included in the TCR sequencing and HLA analysis were acknowledged by the study to be relatively few in number.

The sequenced target, TCR beta, came from blood CD8+ and CD4+ T cells. This chain uses TRBV2 with TRBJ2-7; D may be TRBD2 (7 bases). The receptor was derived from a human donor with multiple sclerosis. Sequenced: CD4+ T cells from PBMCs. The CDR3 nucleotides are TGTGCCAGCAGGACGTTCGGGGGGCATGGGAGGTACTTC. Protein sequence: CASRTFGGHGRYF.